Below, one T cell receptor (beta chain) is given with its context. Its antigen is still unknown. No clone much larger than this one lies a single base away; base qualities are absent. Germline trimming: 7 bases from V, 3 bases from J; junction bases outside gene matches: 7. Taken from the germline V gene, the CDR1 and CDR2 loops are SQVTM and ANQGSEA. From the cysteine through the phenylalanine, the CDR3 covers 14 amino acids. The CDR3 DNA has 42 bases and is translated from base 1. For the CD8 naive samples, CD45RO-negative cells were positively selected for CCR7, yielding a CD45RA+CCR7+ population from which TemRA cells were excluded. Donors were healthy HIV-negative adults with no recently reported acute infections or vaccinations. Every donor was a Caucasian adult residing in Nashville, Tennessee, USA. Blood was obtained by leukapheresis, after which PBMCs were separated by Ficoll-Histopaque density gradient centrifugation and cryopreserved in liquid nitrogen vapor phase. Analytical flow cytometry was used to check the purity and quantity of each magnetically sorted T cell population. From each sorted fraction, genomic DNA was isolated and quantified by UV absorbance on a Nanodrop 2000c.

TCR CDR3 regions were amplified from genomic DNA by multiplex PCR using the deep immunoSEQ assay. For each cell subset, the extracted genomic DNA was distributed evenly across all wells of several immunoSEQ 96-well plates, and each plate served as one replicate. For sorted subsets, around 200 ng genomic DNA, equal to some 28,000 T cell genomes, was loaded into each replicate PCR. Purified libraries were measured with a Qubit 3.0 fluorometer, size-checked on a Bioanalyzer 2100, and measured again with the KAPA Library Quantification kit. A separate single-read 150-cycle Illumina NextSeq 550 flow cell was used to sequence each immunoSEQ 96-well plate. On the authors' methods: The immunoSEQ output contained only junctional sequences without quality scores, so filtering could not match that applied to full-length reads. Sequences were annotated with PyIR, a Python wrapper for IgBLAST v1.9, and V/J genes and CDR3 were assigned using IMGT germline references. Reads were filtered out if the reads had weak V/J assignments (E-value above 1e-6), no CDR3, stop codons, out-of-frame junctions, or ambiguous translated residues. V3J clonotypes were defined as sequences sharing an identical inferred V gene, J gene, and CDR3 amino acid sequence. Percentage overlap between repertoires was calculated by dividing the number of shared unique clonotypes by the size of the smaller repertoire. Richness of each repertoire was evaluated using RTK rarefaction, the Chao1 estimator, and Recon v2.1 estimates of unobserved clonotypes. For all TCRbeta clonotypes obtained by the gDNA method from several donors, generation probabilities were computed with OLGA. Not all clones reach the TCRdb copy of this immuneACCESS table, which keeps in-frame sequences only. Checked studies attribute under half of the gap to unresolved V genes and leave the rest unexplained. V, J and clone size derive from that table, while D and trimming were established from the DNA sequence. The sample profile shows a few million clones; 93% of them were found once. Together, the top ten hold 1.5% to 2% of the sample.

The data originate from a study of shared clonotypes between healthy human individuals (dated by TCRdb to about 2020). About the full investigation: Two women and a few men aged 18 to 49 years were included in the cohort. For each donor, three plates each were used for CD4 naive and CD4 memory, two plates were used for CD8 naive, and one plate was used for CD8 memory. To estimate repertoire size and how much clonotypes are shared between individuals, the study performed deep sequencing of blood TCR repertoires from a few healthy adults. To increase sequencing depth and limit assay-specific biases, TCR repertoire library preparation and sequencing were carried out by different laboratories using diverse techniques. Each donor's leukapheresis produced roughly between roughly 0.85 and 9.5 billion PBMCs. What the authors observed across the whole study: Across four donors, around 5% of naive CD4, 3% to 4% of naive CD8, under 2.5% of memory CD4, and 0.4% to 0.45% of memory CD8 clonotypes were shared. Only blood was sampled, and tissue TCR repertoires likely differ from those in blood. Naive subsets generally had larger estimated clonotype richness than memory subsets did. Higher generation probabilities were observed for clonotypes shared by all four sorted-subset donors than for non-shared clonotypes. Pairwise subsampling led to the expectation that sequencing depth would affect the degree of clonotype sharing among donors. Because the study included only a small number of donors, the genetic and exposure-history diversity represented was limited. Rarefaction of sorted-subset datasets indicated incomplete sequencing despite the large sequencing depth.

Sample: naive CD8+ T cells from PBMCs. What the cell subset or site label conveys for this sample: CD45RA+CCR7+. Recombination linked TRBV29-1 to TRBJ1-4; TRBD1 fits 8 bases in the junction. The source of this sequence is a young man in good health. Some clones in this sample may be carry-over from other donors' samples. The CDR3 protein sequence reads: CSAVDRDPNEKLFF. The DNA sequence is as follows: TGCAGCGCCGTGGACAGGGATCCTAATGAAAAACTGTTTTTT.